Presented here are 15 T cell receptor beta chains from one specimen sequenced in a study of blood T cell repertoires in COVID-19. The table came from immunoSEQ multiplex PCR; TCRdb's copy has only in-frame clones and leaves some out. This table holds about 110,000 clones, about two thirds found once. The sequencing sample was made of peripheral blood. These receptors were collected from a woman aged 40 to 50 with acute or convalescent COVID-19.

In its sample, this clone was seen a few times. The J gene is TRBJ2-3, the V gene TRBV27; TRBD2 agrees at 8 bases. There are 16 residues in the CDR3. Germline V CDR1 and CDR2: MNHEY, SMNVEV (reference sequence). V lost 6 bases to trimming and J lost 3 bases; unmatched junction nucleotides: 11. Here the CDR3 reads CASSERGTRGTDTQYF. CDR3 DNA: TGTGCCAGCAGCGAAAGGGGGACTAGAGGTACAGATACGCAGTATTTT.

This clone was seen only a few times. The CDR3 loop reads CASSQGMGLENTEAFF. Written as DNA, the CDR3 is TGTGCCAGCAGCCAAGGAATGGGACTTGAGAACACTGAAGCTTTCTTT. The chain combines TRBV3-1 (or the pseudogene TRBV3-2) with TRBJ1-1; D may be TRBD1 (5 bases). CDR3 size: 16 residues. Germline V gives CDR1 LGHDT, CDR2 YNNKEL (reference sequence). The V gene lost 1 base and the J gene lost 1 base, with 13 bases spanning the gap.

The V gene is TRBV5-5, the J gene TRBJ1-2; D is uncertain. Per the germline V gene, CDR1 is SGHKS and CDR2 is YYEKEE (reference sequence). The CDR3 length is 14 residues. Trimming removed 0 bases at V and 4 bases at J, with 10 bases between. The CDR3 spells CASSLDSLSYGYTF. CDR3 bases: TGTGCCAGCAGCTTGGACAGTCTTAGCTATGGCTACACCTTC.

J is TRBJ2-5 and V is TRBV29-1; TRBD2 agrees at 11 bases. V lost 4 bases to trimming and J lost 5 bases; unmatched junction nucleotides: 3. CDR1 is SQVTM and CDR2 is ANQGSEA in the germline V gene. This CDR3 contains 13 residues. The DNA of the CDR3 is TGCAGCGTTGTAGCGGGGGGGAGGGAGACCCAGTACTTC. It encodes CSVVAGGRETQYF.

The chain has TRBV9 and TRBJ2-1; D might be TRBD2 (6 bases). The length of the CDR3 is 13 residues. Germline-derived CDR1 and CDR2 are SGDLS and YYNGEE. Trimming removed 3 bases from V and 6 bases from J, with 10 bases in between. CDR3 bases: TGTGCCAGCAGCGCCCGGGAGCCCAATGAGCAGTTCTTC. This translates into CASSAREPNEQFF.

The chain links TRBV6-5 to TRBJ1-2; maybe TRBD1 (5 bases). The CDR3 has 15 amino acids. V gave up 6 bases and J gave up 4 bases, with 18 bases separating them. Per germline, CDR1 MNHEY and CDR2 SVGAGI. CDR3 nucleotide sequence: TGTGCCAGCAGGGGGTGGGGAGGGGAGCTCTATGGCTACACCTTC. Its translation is CASRGWGGELYGYTF.

This chain's CDR3 is CASSLEGAGGPNTGELFF. The DNA of the CDR3 is TGCGCCAGCAGCTTGGAGGGGGCAGGGGGCCCGAACACCGGGGAGCTGTTTTTT. The chain recombines TRBV5-1 with TRBJ2-2; TRBD1 agrees at 8 bases. The CDR3 length is 18 residues. From germline, CDR1 is SGHRS and CDR2 YFSETQ. Germline trimming cut 0 bases from V and 0 bases from J; bases unmatched to any gene: 7.

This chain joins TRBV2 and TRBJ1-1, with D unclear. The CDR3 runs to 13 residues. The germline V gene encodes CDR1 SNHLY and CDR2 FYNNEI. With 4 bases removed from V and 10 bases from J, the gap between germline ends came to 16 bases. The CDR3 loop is CASSALGGKAAFF. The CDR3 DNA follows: TGTGCCAGCAGTGCTTTAGGCGGGAAGGCAGCTTTCTTT.

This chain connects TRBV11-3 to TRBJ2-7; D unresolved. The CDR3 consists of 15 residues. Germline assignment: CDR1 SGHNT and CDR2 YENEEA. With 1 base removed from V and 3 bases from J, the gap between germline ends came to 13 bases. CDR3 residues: CASSLGPGTHYEQYF. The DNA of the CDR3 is TGTGCCAGCAGCTTAGGCCCAGGAACCCACTACGAGCAGTACTTC.

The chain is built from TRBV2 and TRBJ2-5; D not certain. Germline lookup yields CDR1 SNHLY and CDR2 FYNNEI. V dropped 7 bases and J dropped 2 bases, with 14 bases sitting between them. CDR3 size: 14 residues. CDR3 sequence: CASTLRDNQETQYF. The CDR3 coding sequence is TGTGCCAGCACCTTGCGAGACAATCAAGAGACCCAGTACTTC.

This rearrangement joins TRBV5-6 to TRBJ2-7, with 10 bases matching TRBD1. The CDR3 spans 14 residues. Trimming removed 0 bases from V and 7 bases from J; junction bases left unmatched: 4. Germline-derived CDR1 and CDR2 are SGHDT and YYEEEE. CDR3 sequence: CASSLGQGAQEQYF. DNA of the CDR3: TGTGCCAGCAGCTTGGGACAGGGGGCGCAAGAGCAGTACTTC.

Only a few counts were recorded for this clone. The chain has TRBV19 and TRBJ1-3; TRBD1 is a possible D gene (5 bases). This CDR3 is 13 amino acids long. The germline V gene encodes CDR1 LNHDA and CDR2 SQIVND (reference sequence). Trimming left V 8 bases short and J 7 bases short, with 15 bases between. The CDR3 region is CASSTGAGNTIYF. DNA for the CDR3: TGTGCCAGTTCTACCGGGGCGGGGAACACCATATATTTT.

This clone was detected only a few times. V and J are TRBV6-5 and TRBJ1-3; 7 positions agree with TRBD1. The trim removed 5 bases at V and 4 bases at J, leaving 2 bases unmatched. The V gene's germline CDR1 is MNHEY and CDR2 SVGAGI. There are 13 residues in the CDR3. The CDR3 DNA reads TGTGCCAGCAGTAGGGACAGAGGAAACACCATATATTTT. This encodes CASSRDRGNTIYF.

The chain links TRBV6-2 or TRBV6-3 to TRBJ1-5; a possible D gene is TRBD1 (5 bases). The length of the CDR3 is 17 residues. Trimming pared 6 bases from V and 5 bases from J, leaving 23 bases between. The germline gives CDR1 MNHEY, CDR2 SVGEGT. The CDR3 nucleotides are TGTGCCAGCAGCCCCTATTGGGGGGGGAGTATGGATCAGCCCCAGCATTTT. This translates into CASSPYWGGSMDQPQHF.

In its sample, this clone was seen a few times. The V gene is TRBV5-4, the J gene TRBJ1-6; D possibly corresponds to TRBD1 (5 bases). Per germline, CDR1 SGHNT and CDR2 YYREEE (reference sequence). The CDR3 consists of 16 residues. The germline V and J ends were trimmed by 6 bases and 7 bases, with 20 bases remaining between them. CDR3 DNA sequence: TGTGCCAGCACCTCTTGGGGCAGCTCATCCAATTCACCCCTCCACTTT. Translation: CASTSWGSSSNSPLHF.